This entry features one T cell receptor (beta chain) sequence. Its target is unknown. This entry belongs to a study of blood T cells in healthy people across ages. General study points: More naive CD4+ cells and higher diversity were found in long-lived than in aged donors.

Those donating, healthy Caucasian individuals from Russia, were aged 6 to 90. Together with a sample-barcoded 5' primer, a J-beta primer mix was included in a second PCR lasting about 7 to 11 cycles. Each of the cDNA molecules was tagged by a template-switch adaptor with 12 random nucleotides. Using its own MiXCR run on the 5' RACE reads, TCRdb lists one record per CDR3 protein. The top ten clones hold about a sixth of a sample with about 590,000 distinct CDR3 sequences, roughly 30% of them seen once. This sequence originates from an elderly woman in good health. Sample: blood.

The CDR3 protein is CAISEVTAETQYF. In DNA form, the CDR3 reads TGTGCCATCAGTGAAGTGACCGCAGAGACCCAGTACTTC. This chain connects TRBV10-3 to TRBJ2-5; D uncertain. This CDR3 is 13 amino acids long. In germline, CDR1 is ENHRY, CDR2 SYGVKD. The V and J ends lost 3 bases and 4 bases respectively, with 9 bases between them.